This T cell receptor beta chain was sequenced in a study of beta chain features in type 1 diabetes. Background on the study: Age, gender and cell yields were similar between patients and healthy donors.

TCRB transcripts that were expressed got sequenced, as all of the isolated RNA had been reverse transcribed. Reads from naive, central memory and regulatory T cell samples averaged roughly 3.3 million. The method was immunoSEQ multiplex PCR; TCRdb's version includes in-frame clones alone and lacks a portion of them. The table shows about 410,000 clones, with roughly 14% occurring only once. The length of the CDR3 is 15 residues. V was trimmed by 4 bases and J by 2 bases, leaving 10 bases between them. Per germline, CDR1 SGHNT and CDR2 YYREEE (reference sequence). Study-level findings and limits: Naive, central memory and Treg TCRB repertoires appeared more alike in patients than in healthy donors. Moderately but significantly shorter TCRB CDR3s were found in Type 1 diabetes patients in all four CD4+ subsets.

Remarks on this clone: Its antigen remains unknown.

This clonotype originated in a man between 25 and 39 years old in good health. The sequenced sample consisted of naive CD4+ T cells from blood. This chain connects TRBV5-4 to TRBJ2-6, with D uncertain. The CDR3 is CASSPVRPGANVLTF. DNA of the CDR3: TGTGCCAGCAGCCCTGTTCGCCCTGGGGCCAACGTCCTGACTTTC. Full variable domain (missing parts from reference TRBV5-4 and TRBJ2-6): ETGVTQSPTHLIKTRGQQVTLRCSSQSGHNTVSWYQQALGQGPQFIFQYYREEENGRGNFPPRFSGLQFPNYSSELNVNALELDDSALYLCASSPVRPGANVLTFGAGSRLTVL.